This TCR beta chain was identified during a study of control samples from healthy donors and cancer patients (dated by TCRdb to 2018 to 2020). Turning to this clone: The antigen it recognizes is unknown. Base-call qualities are not available, and no considerably larger clone is one nucleotide away.

Library construction relied on the immunoSEQ multiplex PCR assay. TCRdb took over this immuneACCESS table, retaining in-frame rearrangements with V and J assigned. Such tables are incomplete; in checked studies, under half of the missing clones stem from an unresolved V gene, and the remainder is unexplained. Within this sample are about 120,000 clones, with approximately 90% of them counted one time only. Clones ranked in the top ten supply 3.4% of the sample. Reading the germline V gene (reference sequence) gives CDR1 LNHDA and CDR2 SQIVND. The V end loses 3 bases and the J end loses 3 bases, and a stretch of 8 bases separates them. Including cysteine and phenylalanine, the CDR3 has 13 amino acids. Just CDR3 DNA is preserved here, 39 bases in frame from base 1.

This sequence originates from a man in his forties in good health. Sequencing was done on a sample of blood. The rearrangement combines TRBV19 with TRBJ1-1; possibly the D gene is TRBD1, per 5 matching bases. The CDR3: CASSIGGDTEAFF. The DNA sequence follows: TGTGCCAGTAGTATTGGAGGGGACACTGAAGCTTTCTTT.